Below, 15 T cell receptor beta chains from the same sample are listed, as sequenced in a study of cytomegalovirus exposure and HLA in healthy donors. Primers for the PCR totalled 60 Vbeta and 13 Jbeta. Here immunoSEQ multiplex PCR was the method, and the copy in TCRdb shows in-frame clones only, minus some. Of over 90,000 clones in the sample, over 60% were seen once. The specimen sequenced was PBMCs. These receptors came from a male donor in good health and CMV-seropositive.

The CDR3 sequence is CASATAGTGGLGTGELFF. CDR3 in DNA: TGTGCCAGCGCGACCGCCGGGACAGGGGGATTAGGGACCGGGGAGCTGTTTTTT. The J gene is TRBJ2-2, the V gene TRBV28, with 11 nucleotides matching TRBD1. The germline gives CDR1 MDHEN, CDR2 SYDVKM. The CDR3 loop spans 18 amino acids. Unmatched junction bases numbered 16, after V lost 8 bases and J lost 5 bases.

CDR3 residues: CASSVQLVRGTEAFF. CDR3 DNA sequence: TGCGCCAGCAGCGTCCAACTTGTACGGGGCACTGAAGCTTTCTTT. The chain carries TRBV5-1 and TRBJ1-1; D is undetermined. V shed 4 bases and J shed 4 bases, with 17 bases lying between them. The CDR3 is made up of 15 amino acids. Germline CDR1 and CDR2: SGHRS and YFSETQ.

The chain couples TRBV4-1 to TRBJ1-2; D gene uncertain. The CDR3 totals 15 residues. CDR1 is MGHRA and CDR2 is YSYEKL in the germline V gene. V was shortened by 0 bases and J by 5 bases, with 13 bases between the two germline ends. The CDR3 loop is CASSQEVVQKYGYTF. DNA of the CDR3: TGCGCCAGCAGCCAAGAGGTGGTCCAGAAATATGGCTACACCTTC.

The chain carries TRBV7-6 and TRBJ2-1; TRBD2 aligns across 11 bases. This CDR3 has 15 residues. V gave up 1 base and J gave up 9 bases; unmatched junction bases: 5. CDR1 is SGHVS, CDR2 FNYEAQ, per germline. DNA of the CDR3: TGTGCCAGCAGCTTAGTAGCGGGAGGGCCAGTTGAGCAGTTCTTC. Amino acid sequence: CASSLVAGGPVEQFF.

The chain joins TRBV28 to TRBJ2-1; D may be TRBD1 (6 bases). Germline CDR1 reads MDHEN; CDR2 reads SYDVKM. This CDR3 has 15 amino acids. V was cut by 2 bases and J by 8 bases, with 16 bases left in between. The CDR3: CASSLSTRGKDEQFF. CDR3 sequence (DNA): TGTGCCAGCAGTTTAAGTACTAGGGGGAAGGATGAGCAGTTCTTC.

Only one count was recorded for this clone. The chain is built from TRBV2 and TRBJ1-1; D perhaps matches TRBD1 (6 bases). The CDR3 length is 15 residues. V was cut by 2 bases and J by 1 base, with 11 bases left in between. Germline values: CDR1 SNHLY, CDR2 FYNNEI. The CDR3 DNA sequence: TGTGCCAGCAGTGAAAGTGGACAGCCGAACACTGAAGCTTTCTTT. Translating it yields CASSESGQPNTEAFF.

V and J are TRBV21-1 and TRBJ2-5; TRBD1 reflects the table's D call only, with no check against the DNA. The DNA end is a closer match to TRBJ2-7, so the J assignment may be wrong. TRBV21-1 is a known pseudogene. The CDR3 is made up of 16 amino acids. CDR3 nucleotide sequence: TGTGCCAGCAGCACAGGACAGCACGAACTTTACTACGAGCAGTACTTC. This translates into CASSTGQHELYYEQYF.

J is TRBJ2-2 and V is TRBV18, with TRBD1 as a possible D gene (6 bases). Trimming cost V 4 bases and J 5 bases, with 14 bases left between them. CDR3 length: 15 residues. Germline CDR1 is KGHSH and CDR2 is LQKENI. DNA of the CDR3: TGTGCCAGCTCACTTCGACAGGAGAGGACCGGGGAGCTGTTTTTT. Protein sequence: CASSLRQERTGELFF.

The chain has TRBV5-1 and TRBJ2-7, with 7 positions matching TRBD1. Germline CDR1 is SGHRS and CDR2 is YFSETQ. The CDR3 runs 12 residues. Unmatched junction bases numbered 3, after V lost 5 bases and J lost 4 bases. This chain's CDR3 is CASRGDSYEQYF. CDR3 nucleotide sequence: TGCGCCAGCAGAGGGGACAGTTACGAGCAGTACTTC.

This sequence joins TRBV7-3 and TRBJ2-2; 8 bases match TRBD1. The germline CDR1 and CDR2 sequences are SGHTA and FQGTGA. The CDR3 contains 14 residues. Losses at the gene ends were 5 bases for V and 6 bases for J; bases not matched to a gene: 5. CDR3 amino acids: CASSLHRGAGELFF. For the CDR3, the DNA is TGTGCCAGCAGCCTTCACAGGGGGGCCGGGGAGCTGTTTTTT.

The chain combines TRBV30 with TRBJ1-2; weak D call: TRBD1 (6 bases). CDR3 length equals 13 residues. Trimming pared 0 bases from V and 5 bases from J, leaving 10 bases between. Germline values: CDR1 GTSNPN, CDR2 SVGIG (reference sequence). CDR3 nucleotide sequence: TGTGCCTGGAGTGTAAACAGGGATTATGGCTACACCTTC. Translating it yields CAWSVNRDYGYTF.

Only a few counts were recorded for this clone. The chain joins TRBV27 to TRBJ2-2; no firm D call. The CDR3 is 13 residues long. CDR1 and CDR2 from the germline V gene are MNHEY and SMNVEV (reference sequence). Trimming cost V 3 bases and J 6 bases, with 8 bases left between them. This chain's CDR3 is CASSFTSAGELFF. DNA for the CDR3: TGTGCCAGCAGTTTCACAAGTGCCGGGGAGCTGTTTTTT.

The rearrangement uses TRBV11-2 and TRBJ2-3, with D unclear. V was shortened by 1 base and J by 1 base, with 9 bases between the two germline ends. Germline CDR1 is SGHAT and CDR2 is FQNNGV. The CDR3 sequence is 15 residues long. DNA for the CDR3: TGTGCCAGCAGCTTAGGGCCCCTGCGCACAGATACGCAGTATTTT. Translating it yields CASSLGPLRTDTQYF.

This clone was counted a single time. The J gene is TRBJ1-1, the V gene TRBV6-4, with D tentatively TRBD1 (5 bases). The CDR3 runs to 13 residues. CDR1 is MRHNA, CDR2 SNTAGT, per germline. V was pared by 2 bases and J by 4 bases, with 8 bases between. CDR3 sequence (DNA): TGTGCCAGCAGTGACACCCAGGGCACTGAAGCTTTCTTT. This translates into CASSDTQGTEAFF.

This chain uses TRBV7-9 with TRBJ1-1; the D is unclear. Trimming stripped 5 bases from V and 7 bases from J, with 11 bases between. Germline V CDR1 and CDR2: SEHNR, FQNEAQ (reference sequence). The CDR3 loop spans 12 amino acids. This CDR3 reads CASSPTTFEAFF. The CDR3 DNA follows: TGTGCCAGCAGCCCCACAACCTTTGAAGCTTTCTTT.